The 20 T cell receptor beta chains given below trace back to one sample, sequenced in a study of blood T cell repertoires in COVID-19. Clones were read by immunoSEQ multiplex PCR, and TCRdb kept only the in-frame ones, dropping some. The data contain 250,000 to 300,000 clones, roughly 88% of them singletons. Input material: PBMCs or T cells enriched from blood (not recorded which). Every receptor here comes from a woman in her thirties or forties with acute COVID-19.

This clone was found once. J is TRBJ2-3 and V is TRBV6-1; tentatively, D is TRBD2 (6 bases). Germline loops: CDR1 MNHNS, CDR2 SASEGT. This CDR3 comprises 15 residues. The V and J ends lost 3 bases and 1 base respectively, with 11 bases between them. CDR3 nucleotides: TGTGCCAGCAGTGAGAACCGCGGGGGCACAGATACGCAGTATTTT. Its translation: CASSENRGGTDTQYF.

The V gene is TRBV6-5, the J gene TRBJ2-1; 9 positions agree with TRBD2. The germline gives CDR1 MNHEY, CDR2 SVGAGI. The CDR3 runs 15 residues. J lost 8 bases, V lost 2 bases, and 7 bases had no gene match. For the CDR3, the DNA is TGTGCCAGCAGTTACCGACCCCAGCGGGAGGATGAGCAGTTCTTC. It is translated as CASSYRPQREDEQFF.

The CDR3 bases are TGTGCCACTTACCGGGACAGGGGGACCGGGGAGCTGTTTTTT. This encodes CATYRDRGTGELFF. J is TRBJ2-2 and V is TRBV6-5; 11 bases map to TRBD1. With 10 bases clipped from V and 5 bases from J, the junction kept 6 bases outside the gene matches. Germline V lookup: CDR1 MNHEY, CDR2 SVGAGI. CDR3 size: 14 residues.

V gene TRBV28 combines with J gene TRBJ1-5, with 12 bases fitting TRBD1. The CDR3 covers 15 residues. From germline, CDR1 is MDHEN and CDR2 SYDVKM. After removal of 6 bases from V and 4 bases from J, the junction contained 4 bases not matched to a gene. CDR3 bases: TGTGCCAGCAGGGGGACAGGGGGCCAGAATCAGCCCCAGCATTTT. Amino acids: CASRGTGGQNQPQHF.

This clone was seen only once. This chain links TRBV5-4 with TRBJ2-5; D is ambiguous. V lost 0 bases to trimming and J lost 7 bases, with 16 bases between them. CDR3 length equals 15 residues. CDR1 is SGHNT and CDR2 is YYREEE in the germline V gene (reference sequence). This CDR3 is CASSLDIAQSGTQYF. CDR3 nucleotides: TGTGCCAGCAGCTTGGATATAGCACAAAGTGGGACCCAGTACTTC.

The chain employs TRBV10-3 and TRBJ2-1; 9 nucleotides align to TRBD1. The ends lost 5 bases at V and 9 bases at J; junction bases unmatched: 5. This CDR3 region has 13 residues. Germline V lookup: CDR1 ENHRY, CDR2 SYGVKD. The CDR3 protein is CAISPGQGGEQFF. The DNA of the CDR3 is TGTGCCATCAGTCCGGGACAGGGTGGTGAGCAGTTCTTC.

CDR3 residues: CASSFRDRGPEQYF. As DNA, the CDR3 is TGTGCCAGCAGCTTTCGGGACAGGGGCCCCGAGCAGTACTTC. The rearrangement uses TRBV5-4 and TRBJ2-7; 10 bases match TRBD1. The V and J ends lost 2 bases and 6 bases, in that order; junction bases with no gene match: 5. The CDR3 spans 14 residues. Germline assignment: CDR1 SGHNT and CDR2 YYREEE (reference sequence). The full variable domain, rest sourced from reference TRBV5-4 and TRBJ2-7, is ETGVTQSPTHLIKTRGQQVTLRCSSQSGHNTVSWYQQALGQGPQFIFQYYREEENGRGNFPPRFSGLQFPNYSSELNVNALELDDSALYLCASSFRDRGPEQYFGPGTRLTVT.

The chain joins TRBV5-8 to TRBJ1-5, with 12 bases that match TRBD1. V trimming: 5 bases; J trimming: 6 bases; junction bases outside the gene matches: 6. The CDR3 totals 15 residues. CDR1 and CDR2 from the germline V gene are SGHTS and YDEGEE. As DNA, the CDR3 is TGTGCCAGCAGTTCCCGGGACAGGGGGCCTCAGCCCCAGCATTTT. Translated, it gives CASSSRDRGPQPQHF.

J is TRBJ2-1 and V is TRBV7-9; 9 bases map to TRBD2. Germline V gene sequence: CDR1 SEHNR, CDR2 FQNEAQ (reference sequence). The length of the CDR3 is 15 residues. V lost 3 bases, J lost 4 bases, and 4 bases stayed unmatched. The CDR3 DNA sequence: TGTGCCAGCAGCTTCCTAGCGGGATCGTACAATGAGCAGTTCTTC. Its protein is CASSFLAGSYNEQFF.

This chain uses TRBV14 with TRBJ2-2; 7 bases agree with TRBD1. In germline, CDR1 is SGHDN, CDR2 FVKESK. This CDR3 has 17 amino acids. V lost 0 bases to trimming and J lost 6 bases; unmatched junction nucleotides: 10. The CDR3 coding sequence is TGTGCCAGCAGCCAAGATTACACAGGGGTTGGCGCCGGGGAGCTGTTTTTT. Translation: CASSQDYTGVGAGELFF.

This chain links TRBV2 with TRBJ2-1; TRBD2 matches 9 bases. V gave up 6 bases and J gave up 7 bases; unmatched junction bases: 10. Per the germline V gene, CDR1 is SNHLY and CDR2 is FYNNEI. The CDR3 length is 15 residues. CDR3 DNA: TGTGCCAGCAGGTTAGCTAGCGGGACCAAAAATGAGCAGTTCTTC. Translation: CASRLASGTKNEQFF. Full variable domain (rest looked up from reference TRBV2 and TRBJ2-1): EPEVTQTPSHQVTQMGQEVILRCVPISNHLYFYWYRQILGQKVEFLVSFYNNEISEKSEIFDDQFSVERPDGSNFTLKIRSTKLEDSAMYFCASRLASGTKNEQFFGPGTRLTVL.

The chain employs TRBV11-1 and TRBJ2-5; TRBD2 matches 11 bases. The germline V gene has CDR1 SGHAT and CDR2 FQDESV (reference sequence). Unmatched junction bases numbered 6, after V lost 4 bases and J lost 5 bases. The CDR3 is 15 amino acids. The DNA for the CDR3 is TGTGCCAGCAGCTCCGGTAGCGGGGGGGACGAGACCCAGTACTTC. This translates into CASSSGSGGDETQYF. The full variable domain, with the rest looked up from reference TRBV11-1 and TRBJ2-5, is EAEVAQSPRYKITEKSQAVAFWCDPISGHATLYWYRQILGQGPELLVQFQDESVVDDSQLPKDRFSAERLKGVDSTLKIQPAELGDSAMYLCASSSGSGGDETQYFGPGTRLLVL.

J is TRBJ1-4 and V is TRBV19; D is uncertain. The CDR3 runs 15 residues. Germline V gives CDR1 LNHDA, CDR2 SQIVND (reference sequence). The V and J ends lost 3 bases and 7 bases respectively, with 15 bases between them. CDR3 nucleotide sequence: TGTGCCAGTAGTATGAAAAGGGAGGGAGGTGAAAAACTGTTTTTT. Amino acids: CASSMKREGGEKLFF. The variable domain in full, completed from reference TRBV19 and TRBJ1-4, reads DGGITQSPKYLFRKEGQNVTLSCEQNLNHDAMYWYRQDPGQGLRLIYYSQIVNDFQKGDIAEGYSVSREKKESFPLTVTSAQKNPTAFYLCASSMKREGGEKLFFGSGTQLSVL.

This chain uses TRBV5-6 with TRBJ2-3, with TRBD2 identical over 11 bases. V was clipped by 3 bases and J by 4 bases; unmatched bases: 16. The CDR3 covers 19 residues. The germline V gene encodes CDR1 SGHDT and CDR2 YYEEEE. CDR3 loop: CASSWGWGLADSRSDTQYF. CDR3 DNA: TGTGCCAGCAGCTGGGGTTGGGGACTAGCGGATTCAAGGTCAGATACGCAGTATTTT.

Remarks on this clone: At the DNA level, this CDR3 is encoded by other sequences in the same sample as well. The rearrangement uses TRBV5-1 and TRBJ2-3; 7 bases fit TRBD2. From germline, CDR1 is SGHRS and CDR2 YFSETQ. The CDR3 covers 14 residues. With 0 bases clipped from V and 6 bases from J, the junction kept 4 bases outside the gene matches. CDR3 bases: TGCGCCAGCAGCTTGGCGGGAGGCGCTGATACGCAGTATTTT. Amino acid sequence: CASSLAGGADTQYF.

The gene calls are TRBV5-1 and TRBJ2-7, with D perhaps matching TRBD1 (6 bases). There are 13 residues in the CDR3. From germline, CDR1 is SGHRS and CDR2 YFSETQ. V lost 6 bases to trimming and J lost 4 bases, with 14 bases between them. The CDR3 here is CASNQGQTYEQYF. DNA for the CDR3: TGCGCCAGCAATCAGGGGCAGACTTACGAGCAGTACTTC.

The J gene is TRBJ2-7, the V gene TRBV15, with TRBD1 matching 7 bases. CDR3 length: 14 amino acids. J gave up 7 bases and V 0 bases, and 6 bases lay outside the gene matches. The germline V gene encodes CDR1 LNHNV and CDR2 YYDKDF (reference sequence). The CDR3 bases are TGTGCCACCAGCAGAGACCGACAGGGCGGGGAGCAGTACTTC. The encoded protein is CATSRDRQGGEQYF.

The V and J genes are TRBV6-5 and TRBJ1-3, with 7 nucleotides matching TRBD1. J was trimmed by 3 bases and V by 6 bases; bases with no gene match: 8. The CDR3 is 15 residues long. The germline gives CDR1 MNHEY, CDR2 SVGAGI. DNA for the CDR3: TGTGCCAGCAGCCAAGACAGGGCTCTTGGAAACACCATATATTTT. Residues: CASSQDRALGNTIYF.

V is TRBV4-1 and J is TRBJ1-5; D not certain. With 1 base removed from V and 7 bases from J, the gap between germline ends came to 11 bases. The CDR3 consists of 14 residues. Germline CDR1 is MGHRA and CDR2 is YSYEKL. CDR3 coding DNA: TGCGCCAGCAGCCAAGTAGTAAAATTGCAGCCCCAGCATTTT. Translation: CASSQVVKLQPQHF.

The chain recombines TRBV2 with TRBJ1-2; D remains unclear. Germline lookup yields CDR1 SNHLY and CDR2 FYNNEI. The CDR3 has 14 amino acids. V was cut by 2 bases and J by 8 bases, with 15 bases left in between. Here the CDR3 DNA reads TGTGCCAGCAGTGAACCCCAACCTACCTGGGGCTACACCTTC. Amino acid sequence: CASSEPQPTWGYTF.